This T cell receptor beta chain came from a study of T cells in localized non-small cell lung cancer. The CDR3 has 16 residues. Germline CDR1 reads KGHSH; CDR2 reads LQKENI. Trimming removed 0 bases from V and 1 base from J; junction bases left unmatched: 5. This clone was counted a single time. Profiled with immunoSEQ multiplex PCR; TCRdb holds only in-frame clones, not every one. The repertoire has tens of thousands of clones, roughly 84% of them found once; the top ten carry about 18%. The source of this sequence is a man between 40 and 75 years old with stage III lung adenocarcinoma. The sample was peripheral blood mononuclear cells, taken before any cancer treatment. This chain joins TRBV18 and TRBJ2-7; 8 positions match TRBD2. The CDR3 DNA is TGTGCCAGCTCACCACCGGGCGGGAGGCCTTCCTACGAGCAGTACTTC. Amino acids: CASSPPGGRPSYEQYF.